The next 25 T cell receptor beta chains were all read from a single sample in a study of OX40 agonist ivuxolimab in advanced cancers. Libraries were built with the immunoSEQ multiplex PCR assay. The table was pulled from immuneACCESS by TCRdb, which kept in-frame rearrangements only. Such tables lose some clones; where checked, under half of the loss comes from unresolved V genes, and the rest has no known cause. Counted in this sample were roughly 80,000 clones; approximately 95% of them appeared once. The ten largest clones capture around 0.3% of the sample. This sample comprised CD4+ or CD8+ T cells sorted from blood, obtained in a trial of the OX40 agonist ivuxolimab. The receptors derive from an adult with an advanced solid tumor such as melanoma, head and neck, liver or kidney cancer.

Worth noting for this clone: Other DNA sequences in the same sample also yield this CDR3. The chain couples TRBV7-2 to TRBJ2-2, with unresolved D. V was cut by 3 bases and J by 3 bases, with 17 bases left in between. Germline V gives CDR1 SGHTA, CDR2 FQGNSA. The length of the CDR3 is 17 residues. The CDR3 bases are TGTGCCAGCAGCTTCTCGGTTTGGGGTGGGGACACCGGGGAGCTGTTTTTT. This encodes CASSFSVWGGDTGELFF.

CDR3 in amino acids: CASSFPGTDGYTF. The CDR3 DNA follows: TGTGCCAGCAGTTTCCCCGGGACAGACGGCTACACCTTC. This chain links TRBV6-5 with TRBJ1-2; 7 nucleotides line up with TRBD1. The CDR3 spans 13 residues. J lost 8 bases, V lost 4 bases, and 7 bases had no gene match. Germline CDR1 is MNHEY and CDR2 is SVGAGI.

The chain is built from TRBV28 and TRBJ2-3, with 11 bases fitting TRBD2. Germline loops: CDR1 MDHEN, CDR2 SYDVKM. This CDR3 contains 15 residues. J was trimmed by 5 bases and V by 6 bases; bases with no gene match: 7. In DNA form, the CDR3 reads TGTGCCAGCAGCAGTACTAGCGGGAGAAGAGATACGCAGTATTTT. Its translation is CASSSTSGRRDTQYF.

The chain combines TRBV7-8 with TRBJ2-7; 7 nucleotides align to TRBD2. This CDR3 is built from 14 residues. V was pared by 5 bases and J by 5 bases, with 9 bases of the junction left unmatched. In germline, CDR1 is SGHVS, CDR2 FQNEAQ. CDR3 residues: CASSRGGREDEQYF. CDR3 coding DNA: TGTGCCAGCAGCCGGGGAGGGAGGGAGGACGAGCAGTACTTC.

This chain joins TRBV30 and TRBJ2-5; the match to TRBD1 covers 9 bases. The CDR3 is made up of 15 amino acids. Germline V gives CDR1 GTSNPN, CDR2 SVGIG (reference sequence). Trimming at V came to 1 base and at J to 6 bases, leaving 9 bases not matched to a gene. The CDR3 DNA reads as TGTGCCTGGAGTGCTGGGACAGGGTTTCTCCAGACCCAGTACTTC. Its translation: CAWSAGTGFLQTQYF.

In its sample, this clone was seen once. The chain has TRBV6-5 and TRBJ1-1, with TRBD1 matching 10 bases. The CDR3 totals 15 residues. Trimming took 0 bases from V and 5 from J; bases not matched to a gene: 3. The germline V gene has CDR1 MNHEY and CDR2 SVGAGI. The DNA for the CDR3 is TGTGCCAGCAGTTACTCGACAGGGGGCAGGACTGAAGCTTTCTTT. It encodes CASSYSTGGRTEAFF.

The rearrangement links TRBV25-1 to TRBJ2-2, with no clear D. The V gene lost 3 bases and the J gene lost 5 bases, with 13 bases spanning the gap. The CDR3 extends over 15 amino acids. Germline V gives CDR1 MGHDK, CDR2 SYGVNS. The CDR3 protein is CASSEAPRQTGELFF. The CDR3 DNA follows: TGTGCCAGCAGTGAGGCCCCCCGGCAGACCGGGGAGCTGTTTTTT.

The chain uses TRBV28 and TRBJ2-7, with TRBD2 matching over 8 bases. In germline, CDR1 is MDHEN, CDR2 SYDVKM. Trimming took 7 bases from V and 3 from J; bases not matched to a gene: 11. The CDR3 consists of 15 residues. As DNA, the CDR3 is TGTGCCAGCACCAACACAAAAGCGGGAGACTACGAGCAGTACTTC. The encoded protein is CASTNTKAGDYEQYF.

The J gene is TRBJ1-3, the V gene TRBV5-1; D is unclear. Germline V CDR1 and CDR2: SGHRS, YFSETQ. This CDR3 has 15 residues. The V end lost 5 bases, the J end lost 0 bases, and 12 bases lay between the germline ends. CDR3 nucleotides: TGCGCCAGCAGATCCGGGGAGAGCTCTGGAAACACCATATATTTT. Translated, it gives CASRSGESSGNTIYF.

The chain has TRBV7-2 and TRBJ2-7; D gene unclear. From germline, CDR1 is SGHTA and CDR2 FQGNSA. This CDR3 spans 13 amino acids. Trimming removed 5 bases at V and 7 bases at J, with 15 bases between. CDR3 loop: CASSPRRSEEQYF. DNA for the CDR3: TGTGCCAGCAGCCCCCGCCGGAGCGAAGAGCAGTACTTC. The full variable domain, with the rest looked up from reference TRBV7-2 and TRBJ2-7, is GAGVSQSPSNKVTEKGKDVELRCDPISGHTALYWYRQSLGQGLEFLIYFQGNSAPDKSGLPSDRFSAERTGGSVSTLTIQRTQQEDSAVYLCASSPRRSEEQYFGPGTRLTVT.

The chain combines TRBV18 with TRBJ2-5, with TRBD2 matching over 12 bases. CDR3 size: 13 residues. CDR1 KGHSH and CDR2 LQKENI come from the germline V gene. Unmatched junction bases numbered 2, after V lost 10 bases and J lost 2 bases. This chain's CDR3 is CATTSGGQETQYF. The DNA for the CDR3 is TGTGCCACGACTAGCGGGGGACAAGAGACCCAGTACTTC.

The genes are TRBV6-5 and TRBJ1-5, with D perhaps TRBD1 (5 bases). Germline CDR1 and CDR2: MNHEY and SVGAGI. The CDR3 sequence is 14 residues long. The ends were cut back, 6 bases at V and 3 bases at J, with 12 bases in the middle. The DNA of the CDR3 is TGTGCCAGCAGCACGGGACCGGACAATCAGCCCCAGCATTTT. This codes for CASSTGPDNQPQHF.

The chain uses TRBV5-5 and TRBJ1-6; TRBD1 matches 12 bases. This CDR3 is built from 14 residues. The germline V gene has CDR1 SGHKS and CDR2 YYEKEE (reference sequence). V lost 6 bases and J lost 14; bases outside the gene matches: 9. CDR3: CASMTGTGGTSLHF. The CDR3 DNA follows: TGTGCCAGCATGACCGGGACAGGGGGCACCTCCCTCCACTTT.

The genes are TRBV4-3 and TRBJ1-2; D call uncertain. The CDR3 has 15 amino acids. The V gene lost 1 base and the J gene lost 6 bases, with 15 bases spanning the gap. The germline CDR1 and CDR2 sequences are LGHNA and YSLEER. The CDR3, as DNA: TGCGCCAGCAGCCAAGCAGGCCGCTCCGGCAATGGCTACACCTTC. Protein product: CASSQAGRSGNGYTF.

The V call is TRBV6-5, the J call TRBJ2-1; 7 bases align to TRBD2. Losses at the gene ends were 6 bases for V and 7 bases for J; bases not matched to a gene: 9. CDR3 length: 14 residues. The germline V gene has CDR1 MNHEY and CDR2 SVGAGI. CDR3 coding DNA: TGTGCCAGCAGGCCCGGACTAGATTGGAATGAGCAGTTCTTC. The encoded protein is CASRPGLDWNEQFF.

The chain combines TRBV5-1 with TRBJ2-7; D remains unclear. V dropped 1 base and J dropped 3 bases, with 8 bases sitting between them. Germline CDR1 and CDR2: SGHRS and YFSETQ. CDR3 length: 13 amino acids. The CDR3 region is CASSLLRNYEQYF. The CDR3 nucleotides are TGCGCCAGCAGCTTGTTGCGGAACTACGAGCAGTACTTC.

V usage is TRBV19 and J usage is TRBJ1-5; D is ambiguous. V lost 4 bases and J lost 7, with 11 bases in between. Germline CDR1 and CDR2: LNHDA and SQIVND (reference sequence). The CDR3 totals 13 residues. In DNA form, the CDR3 reads TGTGCCAGTAGTAGGGGTCCGGGGCAGCCCCAGCATTTT. Its translation: CASSRGPGQPQHF.

The chain uses TRBV7-2 and TRBJ2-5; 10 bases agree with TRBD2. The CDR3 is 16 amino acids. The trim removed 1 base at V and 2 bases at J, leaving 4 bases unmatched. Germline V CDR1 and CDR2: SGHTA, FQGNSA. In DNA form, the CDR3 reads TGTGCCAGCAGCTTAGGGACTAGCGGCGAACAAGAGACCCAGTACTTC. Its translation is CASSLGTSGEQETQYF.

The rearrangement joins TRBV6-1 to TRBJ2-3; a weak D match, TRBD1 (7 bases). V lost 1 base and J 4 bases, leaving 21 bases between the germline ends. Per the germline V gene, CDR1 is MNHNS and CDR2 is SASEGT. CDR3 length: 18 amino acids. This CDR3 is CASSEGWVGRGVADTQYF. CDR3 bases: TGTGCCAGCAGTGAAGGCTGGGTCGGCAGGGGGGTGGCAGATACGCAGTATTTT.

This rearrangement joins TRBV11-2 to TRBJ2-5, with 8 nucleotides matching TRBD1. V was clipped by 3 bases and J by 5 bases; unmatched bases: 2. Germline V gene data show CDR1 as SGHAT and CDR2 as FQNNGV. The CDR3 totals 13 residues. CDR3 amino acids: CASSLDRVETQYF. The CDR3, as DNA: TGTGCCAGCAGCTTGGACAGGGTCGAGACCCAGTACTTC.

Notes on this clone: Additional DNA sequences in this sample encode the identical CDR3. This chain uses TRBV6-5 with TRBJ2-3, with 7 bases matching TRBD1. CDR1 and CDR2 (germline): MNHEY, SVGAGI. This CDR3 comprises 14 residues. The junction had 3 bases not matched to a gene; V was cut back by 6 bases and J by 0 bases. The CDR3 spells CASRGTASTDTQYF. The CDR3, as DNA: TGTGCCAGCAGGGGGACAGCCAGCACAGATACGCAGTATTTT.

This sequence joins TRBV29-1 and TRBJ1-2; D call uncertain. Deletions cut 3 bases from V and 13 bases from J, with 9 bases between. This CDR3 has 9 amino acids. Per the germline V gene, CDR1 is SQVTM and CDR2 is ANQGSEA. The CDR3 bases are TGCAGCGTTGACAAGGTTACCACCTTC. Residues: CSVDKVTTF.

The V gene is TRBV28, the J gene TRBJ2-7; 9 positions agree with TRBD1. V dropped 7 bases and J dropped 3; count of bases not matched to a gene: 7. CDR3 length: 14 residues. CDR1 is MDHEN and CDR2 is SYDVKM in the germline V gene. The CDR3 sequence: CASTLGTGIYEQYF. Written as DNA, the CDR3 is TGTGCCAGCACCCTAGGGACAGGGATCTACGAGCAGTACTTC.

The rearrangement uses TRBV5-5 and TRBJ2-5; the match to TRBD2 covers 8 bases. This CDR3 contains 15 residues. Germline assignment: CDR1 SGHKS and CDR2 YYEKEE (reference sequence). V dropped 5 bases and J dropped 1; count of bases not matched to a gene: 7. As DNA, the CDR3 is TGTGCCAGCAGACTAGGAACTAGCGGCCAAGAGACCCAGTACTTC. Amino acid sequence: CASRLGTSGQETQYF.

This chain links TRBV4-1 with TRBJ1-1, with unresolved D. The CDR3 extends over 16 amino acids. Germline CDR1 and CDR2: MGHRA and YSYEKL. Trimming took off 2 bases at V and 2 bases at J, with 15 bases between the two ends. In DNA, the CDR3 is TGCGCCAGCAGCCAATCTTTTCAAAGGGCTAACACTGAAGCTTTCTTT. Translation: CASSQSFQRANTEAFF.